This passage covers 15 T cell receptor beta chains from one sample sequenced in a study of blood T cell repertoires in COVID-19. Repertoires were generated with immunoSEQ multiplex PCR, while TCRdb's copy carries only in-frame clones and drops some. Of about 260,000 clones in the sample, about 87% are singletons; the top ten hold around 3.5%. The sample was peripheral blood. The receptor set was obtained from a woman aged 40 to 50 with acute or convalescent COVID-19.

This chain links TRBV4-1 with TRBJ1-5, with a possible D match to TRBD1 (6 bases). V lost 2 bases and J lost 0, with 8 bases in between. CDR1 and CDR2 (germline): MGHRA, YSYEKL. The CDR3 is 15 residues long. Here the CDR3 reads CASSQNRDSNQPQHF. The CDR3 bases are TGCGCCAGCAGCCAAAACAGGGATAGCAATCAGCCCCAGCATTTT.

The J gene is TRBJ2-1, the V gene TRBV5-1, with 7 bases lining up with TRBD2. The germline gives CDR1 SGHRS, CDR2 YFSETQ. V shed 0 bases and J 8 bases; nucleotides not matched to a gene: 11. The CDR3 sequence is 16 residues long. The CDR3 nucleotides are TGCGCCAGCAGCTTGGACATCCAGCGGGGCCTGGATGAGCAGTTCTTC. Translated, it gives CASSLDIQRGLDEQFF. The complete variable domain, with remaining parts taken from reference TRBV5-1 and TRBJ2-1, reads KAGVTQTPRYLIKTRGQQVTLSCSPISGHRSVSWYQQTPGQGLQFLFEYFSETQRNKGNFPGRFSGRQFSNSRSEMNVSTLELGDSALYLCASSLDIQRGLDEQFFGPGTRLTVL.

This chain links TRBV6-5 with TRBJ1-1, with 10 bases identical to TRBD1. V shed 2 bases, J shed 10 bases, and the junction held 7 bases outside the gene matches. This CDR3 has 14 amino acids. Germline CDR1 reads MNHEY; CDR2 reads SVGAGI. The CDR3: CASSYRDRGFVAFF. For the CDR3, the DNA is TGTGCCAGCAGTTACCGGGACAGGGGTTTCGTAGCTTTCTTT.

V is TRBV6-4 and J is TRBJ2-7; 9 bases match TRBD1. V lost 5 bases, J lost 6 bases, and 14 bases stayed unmatched. This CDR3 is 16 amino acids long. Germline V gene sequence: CDR1 MRHNA, CDR2 SNTAGT. The CDR3: CASSKPPGQGGSEQYV. The CDR3 DNA is TGTGCCAGCAGTAAACCACCGGGACAGGGAGGGAGCGAGCAGTACGTC.

The rearrangement joins TRBV11-2 to TRBJ1-2, with TRBD1 identical over 11 bases. Germline V lookup: CDR1 SGHAT, CDR2 FQNNGV. The junction had 3 bases not matched to a gene; V was cut back by 6 bases and J by 6 bases. The CDR3 is made up of 13 amino acids. The CDR3 DNA reads TGTGCCAGCAGTTGGACAGGGGGCAATGGCTACACCTTC. Protein sequence: CASSWTGGNGYTF. Combining the CDR3 with reference TRBV11-2 and TRBJ1-2 gives the whole variable domain EAGVAQSPRYKIIEKRQSVAFWCNPISGHATLYWYQQILGQGPKLLIQFQNNGVVDDSQLPKDRFSAERLKGVDSTLKIQPAKLEDSAVYLCASSWTGGNGYTFGSGTRLTVV.

The genes are TRBV2 and TRBJ2-5; TRBD2 aligns across 12 bases. Per the germline V gene, CDR1 is SNHLY and CDR2 is FYNNEI. This CDR3 spans 16 amino acids. J lost 4 bases, V lost 6 bases, and 9 bases had no gene match. The DNA of the CDR3 is TGTGCCAGCAGGCGCTCTAGCGGGGGGGCCGGAGAGACCCAGTACTTC. Protein: CASRRSSGGAGETQYF.

This chain joins TRBV4-1 and TRBJ1-1; no reliable D call. V lost 1 base and J 1 base, leaving 10 bases between the germline ends. The CDR3 contains 15 residues. Germline values: CDR1 MGHRA, CDR2 YSYEKL. CDR3 protein: CASSQGRVGNTEAFF. CDR3 nucleotide sequence: TGCGCCAGCAGCCAAGGGAGGGTTGGGAACACTGAAGCTTTCTTT.

The chain recombines TRBV6-6 with TRBJ1-5; D possibly corresponds to TRBD1 (5 bases). This CDR3 is 17 amino acids long. Germline V gene lookup returns CDR1 MNHNY and CDR2 SVGAGI (reference sequence). Trimming removed 5 bases at V and 0 bases at J, with 17 bases between. This CDR3 is CASSRRQKPYSNQPQHF. The CDR3 region has the DNA TGTGCCAGCAGTCGACGACAGAAACCTTATAGCAATCAGCCCCAGCATTTT.

V and J are TRBV6-2 or TRBV6-3 and TRBJ1-2, with 7 bases identical to TRBD1. Germline values: CDR1 MNHEY, CDR2 SVGEGT. The CDR3 has 14 amino acids. Trimming at V came to 6 bases and at J to 4 bases, leaving 8 bases not matched to a gene. CDR3: CASSDPGQIYGYTF. The CDR3 DNA is TGTGCCAGCAGCGATCCGGGACAGATCTATGGCTACACCTTC.

The chain employs TRBV19 and TRBJ1-6; possibly TRBD1 for D (6 bases). Germline loops: CDR1 LNHDA, CDR2 SQIVND (reference sequence). Between the trimmed V and J ends, which lost 5 bases and 8 bases, there was a span of 13 bases. The CDR3 spans 14 residues. The CDR3 DNA sequence: TGTGCCAGTAGTGGAGACAGGAGGTATTCACCCCTCCACTTT. It is translated as CASSGDRRYSPLHF.

This CDR3 reads CASSFGVIETQYF. The CDR3 region has the DNA TGTGCCAGCAGCTTCGGGGTCATCGAGACCCAGTACTTC. V usage is TRBV5-6 and J usage is TRBJ2-5; a weak D match, TRBD2 (5 bases). The CDR3 has 13 residues. CDR1 and CDR2 (germline): SGHDT, YYEEEE. V lost 2 bases to trimming and J lost 5 bases, with 10 bases between them.

The gene calls are TRBV27 and TRBJ1-2; 7 bases match TRBD1. Trimming took 5 bases from V and 1 from J; bases not matched to a gene: 4. Germline CDR1 reads MNHEY; CDR2 reads SMNVEV (reference sequence). This CDR3 is 14 amino acids long. The CDR3 DNA is TGTGCCAGCAGTCTAACAGGGGATAACTATGGCTACACCTTC. This gives the protein CASSLTGDNYGYTF.

The rearrangement joins TRBV7-9 to TRBJ1-2; 8 nucleotides agree with TRBD1. The CDR3 runs to 17 residues. CDR1 is SEHNR, CDR2 FQNEAQ, per germline (reference sequence). Trimming at V came to 0 bases and at J to 4 bases, leaving 10 bases not matched to a gene. The DNA of the CDR3 is TGTGCCAGCAGCTTAGCAGCAGGGGGCCAGCAGACCTATGGCTACACCTTC. Protein sequence: CASSLAAGGQQTYGYTF. The complete variable domain, with remaining parts taken from reference TRBV7-9 and TRBJ1-2, reads DTGVSQNPRHKITKRGQNVTFRCDPISEHNRLYWYRQTLGQGPEFLTYFQNEAQLEKSRLLSDRFSAERPKGSFSTLEIQRTEQGDSAMYLCASSLAAGGQQTYGYTFGSGTRLTVV.

CDR3 in amino acids: CASSLAWLADGTGELFF. The CDR3 nucleotides read TGTGCCAGCAGCTTAGCGTGGCTAGCGGATGGCACCGGGGAGCTGTTTTTT. The chain links TRBV7-6 to TRBJ2-2, with TRBD2 identical over 7 bases. Germline V gene data show CDR1 as SGHVS and CDR2 as FNYEAQ. This CDR3 region has 17 residues. The J segment lost 4 bases and the V segment lost 0 bases, leaving 8 bases of the junction unmatched.

The genes are TRBV2 and TRBJ2-1; weak D call: TRBD1 (5 bases). V was clipped by 7 bases and J by 1 base, with 14 bases between them. The CDR3 has 15 amino acids. The germline V gene has CDR1 SNHLY and CDR2 FYNNEI. The CDR3 DNA sequence: TGTGCCAGCAAACCACAGGTCGGGTCCTACAATGAGCAGTTCTTC. This sequence encodes CASKPQVGSYNEQFF.